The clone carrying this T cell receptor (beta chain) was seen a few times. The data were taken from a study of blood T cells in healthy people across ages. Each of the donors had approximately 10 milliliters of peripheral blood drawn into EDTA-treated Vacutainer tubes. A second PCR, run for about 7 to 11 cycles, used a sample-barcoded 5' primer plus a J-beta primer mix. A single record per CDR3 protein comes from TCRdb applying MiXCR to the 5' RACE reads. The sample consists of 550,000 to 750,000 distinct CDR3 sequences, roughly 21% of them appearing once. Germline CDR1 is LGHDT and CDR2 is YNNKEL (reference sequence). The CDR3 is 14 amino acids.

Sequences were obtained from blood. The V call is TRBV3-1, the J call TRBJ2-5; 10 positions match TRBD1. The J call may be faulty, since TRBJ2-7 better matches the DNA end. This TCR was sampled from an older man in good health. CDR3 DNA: TGTGCCAGCAGGGAAACGGGACAGGGGAACGAGCAGTACTTC. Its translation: CASRETGQGNEQYF.